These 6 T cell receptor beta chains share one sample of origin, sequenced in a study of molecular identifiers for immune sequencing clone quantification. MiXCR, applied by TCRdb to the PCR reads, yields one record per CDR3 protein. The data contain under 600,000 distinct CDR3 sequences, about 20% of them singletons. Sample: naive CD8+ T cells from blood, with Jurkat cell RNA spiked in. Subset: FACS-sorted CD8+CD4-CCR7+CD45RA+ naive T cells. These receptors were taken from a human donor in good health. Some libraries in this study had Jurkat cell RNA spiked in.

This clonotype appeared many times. The DNA for the CDR3 is TGTGCCAGCAGTGATGGACAGGCGCTGAACACTGAAGCTTTCTTT. This encodes CASSDGQALNTEAFF. The chain has TRBV2 and TRBJ1-1; 7 bases match TRBD1. The germline V gene encodes CDR1 SNHLY and CDR2 FYNNEI. The trim removed 3 bases at V and 0 bases at J, leaving 4 bases unmatched. This CDR3 spans 15 amino acids. The variable domain in full, completed from reference TRBV2 and TRBJ1-1, reads EPEVTQTPSHQVTQMGQEVILRCVPISNHLYFYWYRQILGQKVEFLVSFYNNEISEKSEIFDDQFSVERPDGSNFTLKIRSTKLEDSAMYFCASSDGQALNTEAFFGQGTRLTVV.

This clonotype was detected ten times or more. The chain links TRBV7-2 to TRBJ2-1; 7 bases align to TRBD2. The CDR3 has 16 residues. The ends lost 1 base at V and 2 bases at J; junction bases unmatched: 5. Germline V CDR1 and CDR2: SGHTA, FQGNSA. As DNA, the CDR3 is TGTGCCAGCAGCTTAGTCCTAGCGGAGACCTACAATGAGCAGTTCTTC. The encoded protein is CASSLVLAETYNEQFF.

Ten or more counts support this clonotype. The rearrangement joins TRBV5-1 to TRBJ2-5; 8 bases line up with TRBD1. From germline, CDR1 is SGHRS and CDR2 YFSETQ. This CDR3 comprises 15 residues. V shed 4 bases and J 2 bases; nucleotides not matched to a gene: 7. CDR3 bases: TGCGCCAGCAGCCTAGACAGGGGTGCTCAAGAGACCCAGTACTTC. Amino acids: CASSLDRGAQETQYF.

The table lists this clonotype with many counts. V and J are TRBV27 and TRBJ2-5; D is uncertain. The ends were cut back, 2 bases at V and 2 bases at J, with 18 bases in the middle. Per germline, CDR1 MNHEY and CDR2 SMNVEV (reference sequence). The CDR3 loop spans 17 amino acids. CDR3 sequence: CASSLDGTTTTQETQYF. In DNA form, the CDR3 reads TGTGCCAGCAGTTTAGATGGTACTACTACCACGCAAGAGACCCAGTACTTC.

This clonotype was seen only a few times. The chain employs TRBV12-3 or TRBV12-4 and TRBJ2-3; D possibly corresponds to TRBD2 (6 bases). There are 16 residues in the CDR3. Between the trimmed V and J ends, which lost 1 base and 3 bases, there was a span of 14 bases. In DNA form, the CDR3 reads TGTGCCAGCAGTTTAGTCGCGCCTAGCGTAACAGATACGCAGTATTTT. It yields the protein CASSLVAPSVTDTQYF.

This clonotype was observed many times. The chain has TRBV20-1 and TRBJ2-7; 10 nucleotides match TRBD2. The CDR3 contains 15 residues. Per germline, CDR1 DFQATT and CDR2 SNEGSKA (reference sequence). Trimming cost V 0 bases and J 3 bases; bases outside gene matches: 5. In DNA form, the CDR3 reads TGCAGTGCTAGAGATCGGGCTAGCGGGGGCTACGAGCAGTACTTC. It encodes CSARDRASGGYEQYF.